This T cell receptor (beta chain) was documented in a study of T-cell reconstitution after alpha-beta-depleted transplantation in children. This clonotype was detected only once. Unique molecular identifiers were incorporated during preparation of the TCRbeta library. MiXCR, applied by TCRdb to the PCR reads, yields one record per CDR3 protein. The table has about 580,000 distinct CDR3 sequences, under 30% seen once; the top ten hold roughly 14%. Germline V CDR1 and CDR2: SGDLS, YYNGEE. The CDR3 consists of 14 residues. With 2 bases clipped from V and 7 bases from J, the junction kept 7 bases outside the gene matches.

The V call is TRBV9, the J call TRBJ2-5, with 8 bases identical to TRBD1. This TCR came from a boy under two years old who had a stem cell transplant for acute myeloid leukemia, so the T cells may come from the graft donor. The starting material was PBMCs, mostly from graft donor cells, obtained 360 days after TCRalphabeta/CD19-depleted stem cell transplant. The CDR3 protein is CASSVGQGLGTQYF. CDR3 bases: TGTGCCAGCAGCGTCGGACAGGGTTTAGGGACCCAGTACTTC.